Each of the 10 T cell receptor beta chains below was sequenced from the same sample in a study of low-dose radiotherapy and immunotherapy resistance in tumors. Time point of the sample: after trial treatment. The sample's treatment: LDRT plus nivolumab, ipilimumab, low-dose cyclophosphamide and aspirin (RACIN trial). Primers used for first-strand cDNA, a TRAV- and TRBV-specific set, covered both alpha and beta chains. The authors ran 20 PCR cycles to amplify TCRs with a constant-region primer and V-primer adapter. From the reads, TCRdb called clonotypes with MiXCR, one entry per CDR3 protein. This table holds approximately 91,000 distinct CDR3 sequences, around a fifth found once. The input for sequencing was PBMCs, taken after low-dose radiotherapy plus immunotherapy. The receptors derive from a female donor with ovarian cancer.

This clonotype was recorded many times. The V gene is TRBV4-2, the J gene TRBJ1-1; no clear D gene. V was cut by 0 bases and J by 5 bases, with 10 bases left in between. There are 14 residues in the CDR3. The germline CDR1 and CDR2 sequences are LGHNA and YNFKEQ. CDR3 bases: TGTGCCAGCAGCCAAGATCCCCGGGAAACTGAAGCTTTCTTT. Its translation: CASSQDPRETEAFF.

This clonotype has a count of ten or more. The rearrangement uses TRBV2 and TRBJ1-1; D possibly corresponds to TRBD1 (5 bases). This CDR3 is 15 amino acids long. V was cut by 8 bases and J by 0 bases, with 16 bases left in between. CDR1 and CDR2 (germline): SNHLY, FYNNEI. This chain's CDR3 is CASLRDSELNTEAFF. For the CDR3, the DNA is TGTGCCAGCTTACGTGACAGTGAACTGAACACTGAAGCTTTCTTT.

The chain carries TRBV5-6 and TRBJ2-3; no clear D gene. The CDR3 has 15 residues. The V end was cut by 0 bases, the J end by 0 bases, with 8 bases between. Per germline, CDR1 SGHDT and CDR2 YYEEEE. The CDR3 DNA follows: TGTGCCAGCAGCTTGGGGGCACTTAGCACAGATACGCAGTATTTT. This gives the protein CASSLGALSTDTQYF.

This clonotype was counted many times. V is TRBV12-3 or TRBV12-4 and J is TRBJ2-1; D remains ambiguous. The germline V and J ends were trimmed by 6 bases and 7 bases, with 7 bases remaining between them. The CDR3 is made up of 11 amino acids. CDR3 DNA sequence: TGTGCCAGCAGCCGCACTAATGAGCAGTTCTTC. Translated, it gives CASSRTNEQFF.

With regard to this clonotype: A far larger clone differs by one base, so this is likely a read error. The rearrangement uses TRBV6-1 and TRBJ1-2; 10 nucleotides line up with TRBD1. The CDR3 spans 15 residues. From germline, CDR1 is MNHNS and CDR2 SASEGT. Trimming cost V 5 bases and J 4 bases; bases outside gene matches: 7. CDR3 protein: CASSSATGGGYGYTF. CDR3 DNA: TGTGCCAGCAGTTCAGCGACAGGGGGCGGCTATGGCTACACCTTC.

This clonotype was detected only a few times. This chain links TRBV19 with TRBJ1-5; D unresolved. In germline, CDR1 is LNHDA, CDR2 SQIVND (reference sequence). The V and J ends lost 5 bases and 11 bases respectively, with 10 bases between them. This CDR3 has 11 residues. The CDR3 spells CASSGGRSQHF. The CDR3 bases are TGTGCCAGTAGTGGAGGTAGGTCCCAGCATTTT.

This clonotype was recorded many times. V and J are TRBV7-6 and TRBJ2-6; D uncertain. Trimming took off 0 bases at V and 4 bases at J, with 19 bases between the two ends. This CDR3 is built from 19 residues. In germline, CDR1 is SGHVS, CDR2 FNYEAQ. Here the CDR3 DNA reads TGTGCCAGCAGCTTAGCGCCTCAGGTTTTGGGCTCGGGGGCCAACGTCCTGACTTTC. Translating gives CASSLAPQVLGSGANVLTF.

This clonotype was observed at least ten times. This chain connects TRBV28 to TRBJ2-5, with D possibly TRBD1 on 6 matching bases. The germline gives CDR1 MDHEN, CDR2 SYDVKM. V was shortened by 0 bases and J by 2 bases, with 10 bases between the two germline ends. This CDR3 comprises 15 residues. The CDR3 DNA sequence: TGTGCCAGCAGTTTATGGGGGGCAGGGCAAGAGACCCAGTACTTC. Protein product: CASSLWGAGQETQYF.

V and J are TRBV13 and TRBJ2-2; 10 bases line up with TRBD1. Looked up from germline, CDR1 is PRHDT and CDR2 is FYEKMQ (reference sequence). V trimming: 5 bases; J trimming: 2 bases; junction bases outside the gene matches: 8. The CDR3 has 17 residues. The CDR3 spells CASSRYGQGGNTGELFF. CDR3 in DNA: TGTGCCAGCAGCCGTTACGGACAGGGGGGCAACACCGGGGAGCTGTTTTTT.

The chain has TRBV7-2 and TRBJ1-5; 7 nucleotides line up with TRBD1. Germline values: CDR1 SGHTA, CDR2 FQGNSA. The V and J ends lost 1 base and 6 bases, in that order; junction bases with no gene match: 6. This CDR3 region has 15 residues. CDR3 coding DNA: TGTGCCAGCAGCTTAGAGGGGACAGTTGGTCAGCCCCAGCATTTT. Amino acid sequence: CASSLEGTVGQPQHF. Drawing the rest from reference TRBV7-2 and TRBJ1-5, the complete variable domain is GAGVSQSPSNKVTEKGKDVELRCDPISGHTALYWYRQSLGQGLEFLIYFQGNSAPDKSGLPSDRFSAERTGGSVSTLTIQRTQQEDSAVYLCASSLEGTVGQPQHFGDGTRLSIL.